This passage covers 8 T cell receptor beta chains from one sample sequenced in a study of blood T cell repertoires in COVID-19. Produced via immunoSEQ multiplex PCR; TCRdb's table is partial and in-frame only. The sample has about 290,000 clones, roughly 91% seen once; the top ten hold around 4.4%. The specimen was peripheral blood. Every receptor here comes from a man aged 40-50 years with acute or convalescent COVID-19.

The chain has TRBV6-1 and TRBJ1-2; TRBD1 matches 11 bases. The CDR3 has 14 amino acids. Germline V gene sequence: CDR1 MNHNS, CDR2 SASEGT. J gave up 7 bases and V 3 bases, and 4 bases lay outside the gene matches. CDR3 region: CASSEGQGVSGYTF. The CDR3 DNA is TGTGCCAGCAGTGAGGGACAGGGGGTGAGTGGCTACACCTTC.

Here the CDR3 reads CASSIETGGMNTEAFF. The CDR3 bases are TGTGCCAGTAGTATCGAGACAGGGGGCATGAACACTGAAGCTTTCTTT. The chain joins TRBV19 to TRBJ1-1; 10 bases are a match to TRBD1. Germline V gives CDR1 LNHDA, CDR2 SQIVND (reference sequence). The CDR3 contains 16 residues. After removal of 3 bases from V and 0 bases from J, the junction contained 4 bases not matched to a gene.

This rearrangement joins TRBV18 to TRBJ2-7; 8 nucleotides line up with TRBD2. CDR3 size: 14 residues. From germline, CDR1 is KGHSH and CDR2 LQKENI. The V and J ends lost 3 bases and 6 bases, in that order; junction bases with no gene match: 7. CDR3 nucleotide sequence: TGTGCCAGCTCACCTCGGGAGGGGGAGCGCGAGCAGTACTTC. Its protein is CASSPREGEREQYF.

The chain joins TRBV27 to TRBJ1-5; possibly TRBD1 for D (5 bases). Between the trimmed V and J ends, which lost 0 bases and 7 bases, there was a span of 13 bases. The CDR3 totals 15 residues. Germline CDR1 and CDR2: MNHEY and SMNVEV (reference sequence). The CDR3 region has the DNA TGTGCCAGCAGTTTATCGTCAGGGATAGGGCAGCCCCAGCATTTT. Its translation: CASSLSSGIGQPQHF.

This chain links TRBV6-5 with TRBJ1-1, with 11 bases fitting TRBD1. In germline, CDR1 is MNHEY, CDR2 SVGAGI. The CDR3 covers 15 residues. The ends lost 7 bases at V and 0 bases at J; junction bases unmatched: 4. The CDR3 loop reads CASTGQGALNTEAFF. In DNA, the CDR3 is TGTGCCAGCACTGGACAGGGGGCTTTGAACACTGAAGCTTTCTTT.

The chain couples TRBV5-1 to TRBJ1-2; 8 nucleotides line up with TRBD1. V shed 2 bases and J 7 bases; nucleotides not matched to a gene: 13. In germline, CDR1 is SGHRS, CDR2 YFSETQ. The CDR3 is 16 residues long. CDR3: CASSFGQGAEVTGYTF. In DNA form, the CDR3 reads TGCGCCAGCAGCTTTGGCCAGGGGGCGGAGGTCACTGGCTACACCTTC.

The chain is built from TRBV10-3 and TRBJ1-1; the match to TRBD1 covers 9 bases. This CDR3 is built from 16 residues. Unmatched junction bases numbered 7, after V lost 3 bases and J lost 2 bases. Germline CDR1 ENHRY, CDR2 SYGVKD. The CDR3 is CAISEPGQGLNTEAFF. CDR3 DNA: TGTGCCATCAGTGAACCGGGACAGGGACTTAACACTGAAGCTTTCTTT.

CDR3 residues: CASRIGINNEQFF. As DNA, the CDR3 is TGCGCCAGCAGGATCGGTATAAACAATGAGCAGTTCTTC. The rearrangement links TRBV5-1 to TRBJ2-1, with D unclear. The V end lost 5 bases, the J end lost 5 bases, and 11 bases lay between the germline ends. Germline V lookup: CDR1 SGHRS, CDR2 YFSETQ. The CDR3 runs 13 residues.